This T cell receptor beta chain derives from a study of regulatory T cells in long-lasting Graves disease. Time point meaning: newly diagnosed GD, antithyroid drugs for less than 3 months. Following extraction of RNA from PBMCs, that RNA was used to make the TCR library. There are many counts of this clonotype. Trimming took 4 bases from V and 0 from J, leaving 13 bases between them. The germline gives CDR1 MGHRA, CDR2 YSYEKL. The CDR3 consists of 15 residues. According to the study, TCR beta libraries were built with iRepertoire HTBI primers and CDR3-region Arm-PCR. TCRdb re-called the multiplex PCR reads through MiXCR, storing one row per CDR3 protein. The sample comprises 240,000 or so distinct CDR3 sequences, 20% to 25% of which are singletons, and approximately 15% rests with the top ten.

The TCR sequence derives from a female donor with Graves disease. The J gene is TRBJ2-7, the V gene TRBV4-1; D remains ambiguous. The sample in question was peripheral blood mononuclear cells (PBMCs), obtained at new diagnosis, from a patient treated with antithyroid drugs. CDR3 nucleotide sequence: TGCGCCAGCAGCCGGGGTAGGCCCAACTCCTACGAGCAGTACTTC. This sequence encodes CASSRGRPNSYEQYF.